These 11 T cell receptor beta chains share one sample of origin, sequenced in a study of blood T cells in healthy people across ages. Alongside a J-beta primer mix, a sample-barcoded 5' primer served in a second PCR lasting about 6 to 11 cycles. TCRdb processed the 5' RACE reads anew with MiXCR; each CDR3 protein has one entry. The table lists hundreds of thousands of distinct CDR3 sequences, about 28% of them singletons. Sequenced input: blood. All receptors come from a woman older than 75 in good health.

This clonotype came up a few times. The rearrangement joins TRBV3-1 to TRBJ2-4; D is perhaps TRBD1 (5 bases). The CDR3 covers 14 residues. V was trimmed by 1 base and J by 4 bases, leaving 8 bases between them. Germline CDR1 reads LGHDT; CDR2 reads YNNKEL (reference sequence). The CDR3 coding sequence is TGTGCCAGCAGCCAAGCCAGGACAAAAAACATTCAGTACTTC. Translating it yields CASSQARTKNIQYF.

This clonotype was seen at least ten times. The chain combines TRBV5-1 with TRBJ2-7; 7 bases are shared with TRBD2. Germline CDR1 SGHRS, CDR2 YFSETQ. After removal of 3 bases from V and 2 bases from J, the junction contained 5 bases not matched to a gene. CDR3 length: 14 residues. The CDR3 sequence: CASSSNSGAYEQYF. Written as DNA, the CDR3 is TGCGCCAGCAGCTCTAACAGCGGGGCCTACGAGCAGTACTTC.

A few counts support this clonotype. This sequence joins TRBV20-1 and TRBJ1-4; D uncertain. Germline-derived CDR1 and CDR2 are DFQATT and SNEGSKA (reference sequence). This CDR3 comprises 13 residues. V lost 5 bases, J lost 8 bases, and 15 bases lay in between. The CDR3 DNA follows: TGCAGTGCTGAAGCCGGGGTTGGGGAAAAACTGTTTTTT. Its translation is CSAEAGVGEKLFF.

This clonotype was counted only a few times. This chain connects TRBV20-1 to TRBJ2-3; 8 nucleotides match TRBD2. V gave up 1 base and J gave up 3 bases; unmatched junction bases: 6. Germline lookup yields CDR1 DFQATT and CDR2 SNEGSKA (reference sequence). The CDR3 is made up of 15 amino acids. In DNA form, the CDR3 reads TGCAGTGCTAGAGTCTACGGGGGGGCTACAGATACGCAGTATTTT. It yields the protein CSARVYGGATDTQYF.

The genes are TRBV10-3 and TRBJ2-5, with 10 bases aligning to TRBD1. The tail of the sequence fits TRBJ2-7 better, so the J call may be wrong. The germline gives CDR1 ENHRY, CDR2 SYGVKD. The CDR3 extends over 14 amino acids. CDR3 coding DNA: TGTGCCATCAGTGGACAGGGGGCTTTGTACGAGCAGTACTTC. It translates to CAISGQGALYEQYF.

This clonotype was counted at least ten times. CDR3 protein: CSARSTSGVNEQFF. The CDR3 DNA is TGCAGTGCTCGGAGTACTAGCGGGGTCAATGAGCAGTTCTTC. The gene calls are TRBV20-1 and TRBJ2-1; TRBD2 agrees at 10 bases. Germline loops: CDR1 DFQATT, CDR2 SNEGSKA (reference sequence). CDR3 size: 14 residues. J lost 6 bases, V lost 5 bases, and 7 bases had no gene match.

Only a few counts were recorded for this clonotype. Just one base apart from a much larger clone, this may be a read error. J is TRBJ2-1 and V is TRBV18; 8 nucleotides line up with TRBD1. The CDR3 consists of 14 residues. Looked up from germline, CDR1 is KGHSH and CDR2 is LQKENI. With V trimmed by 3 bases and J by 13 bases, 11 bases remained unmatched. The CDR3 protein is CASSPGQVQETQFF. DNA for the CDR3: TGTGCCAGCTCACCGGGACAGGTGCAGGAGACCCAGTTCTTC.

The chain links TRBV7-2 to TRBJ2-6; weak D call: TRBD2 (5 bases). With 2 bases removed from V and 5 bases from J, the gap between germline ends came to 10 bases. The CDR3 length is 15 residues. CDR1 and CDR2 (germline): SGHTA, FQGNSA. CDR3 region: CASSLITGRANVLTF. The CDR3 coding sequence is TGTGCCAGCAGCTTAATCACGGGAAGGGCCAACGTCCTGACTTTC.

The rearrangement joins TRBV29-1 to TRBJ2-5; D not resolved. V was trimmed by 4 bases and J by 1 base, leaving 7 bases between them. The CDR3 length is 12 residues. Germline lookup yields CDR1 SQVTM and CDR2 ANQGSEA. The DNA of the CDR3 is TGCAGCGTTGTTGGGTTCCAAGAGACCCAGTACTTC. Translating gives CSVVGFQETQYF.

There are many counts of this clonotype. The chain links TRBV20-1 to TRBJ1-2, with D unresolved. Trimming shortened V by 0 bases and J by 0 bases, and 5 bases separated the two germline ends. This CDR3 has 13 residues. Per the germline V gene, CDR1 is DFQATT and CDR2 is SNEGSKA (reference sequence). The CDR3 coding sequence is TGCAGTGCTAGAGAGGAGTCTAACTATGGCTACACCTTC. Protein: CSAREESNYGYTF.

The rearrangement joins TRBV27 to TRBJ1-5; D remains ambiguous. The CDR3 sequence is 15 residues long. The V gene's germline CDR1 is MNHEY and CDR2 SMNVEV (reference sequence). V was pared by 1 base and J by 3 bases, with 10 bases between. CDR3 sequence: CASSLWFAINQPQHF. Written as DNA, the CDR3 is TGTGCCAGCAGTTTATGGTTCGCAATCAATCAGCCCCAGCATTTT.